This T cell receptor beta chain was retrieved from a study of OX40 agonist ivuxolimab in advanced cancers. Whole-study context: One patient with hepatocellular carcinoma and two with cutaneous melanoma, three in all, had partial responses.

Regarding this clone: Other DNA sequences in the same sample also yield this CDR3.

The protocol was immunoSEQ multiplex PCR, while the TCRdb copy is restricted to in-frame clones and leaves out a portion. This repertoire shows tens of thousands of clones, roughly nine tenths found once; its top ten account for 3% to 4%. The sequence was obtained from an adult with an advanced solid tumor such as melanoma, head and neck, liver or kidney cancer. The material sequenced was CD4+ or CD8+ T cells sorted from blood, taken in a trial of the OX40 agonist ivuxolimab.

For the CDR3, the DNA is TGCGCCAGCAGCCCCGGACAGGGTTTCACAGATACGCAGTATTTT. Its protein product is CASSPGQGFTDTQYF. The chain combines TRBV5-1 with TRBJ2-3; 8 bases fit TRBD1. CDR1 and CDR2 (germline): SGHRS, YFSETQ. Germline trimming cut 4 bases from V and 2 bases from J; bases unmatched to any gene: 6. This CDR3 is 15 amino acids long. The variable domain in full, with the rest retrieved from reference TRBV5-1 and TRBJ2-3, is KAGVTQTPRYLIKTRGQQVTLSCSPISGHRSVSWYQQTPGQGLQFLFEYFSETQRNKGNFPGRFSGRQFSNSRSEMNVSTLELGDSALYLCASSPGQGFTDTQYFGPGTRLTVL.